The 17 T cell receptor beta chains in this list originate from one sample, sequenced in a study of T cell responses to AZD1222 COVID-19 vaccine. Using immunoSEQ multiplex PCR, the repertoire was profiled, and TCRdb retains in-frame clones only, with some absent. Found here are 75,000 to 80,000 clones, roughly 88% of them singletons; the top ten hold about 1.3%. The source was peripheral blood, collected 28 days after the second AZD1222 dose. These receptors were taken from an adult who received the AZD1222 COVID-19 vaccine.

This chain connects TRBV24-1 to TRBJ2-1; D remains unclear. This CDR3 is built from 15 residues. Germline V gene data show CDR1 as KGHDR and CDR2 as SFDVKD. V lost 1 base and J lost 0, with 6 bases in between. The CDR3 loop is CATSDFKSSYNEQFF. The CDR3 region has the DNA TGTGCCACCAGTGATTTTAAAAGCTCCTACAATGAGCAGTTCTTC.

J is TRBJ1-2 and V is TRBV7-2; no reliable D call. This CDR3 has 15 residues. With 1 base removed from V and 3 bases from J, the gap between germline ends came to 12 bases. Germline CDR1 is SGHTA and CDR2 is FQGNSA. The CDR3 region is CASSLELFRHYGYTF. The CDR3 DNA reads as TGTGCCAGCAGCTTAGAATTGTTCAGGCACTATGGCTACACCTTC.

Here the CDR3 DNA reads TGTGCCAGCAGCGTGGGCGTCTCCTACGAGCAGTACTTC. It encodes CASSVGVSYEQYF. The V call is TRBV9, the J call TRBJ2-7, with D unresolved. V shed 2 bases and J shed 0 bases, with 6 bases lying between them. Germline CDR1 and CDR2: SGDLS and YYNGEE. This CDR3 region has 13 residues.

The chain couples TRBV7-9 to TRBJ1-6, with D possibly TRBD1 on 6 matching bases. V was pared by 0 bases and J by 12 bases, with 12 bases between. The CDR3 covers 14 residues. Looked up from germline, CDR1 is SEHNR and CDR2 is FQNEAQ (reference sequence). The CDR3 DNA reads TGTGCCAGCAGCTTAGCTCCACAGGGTAAACCCCTCCACTTT. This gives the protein CASSLAPQGKPLHF.

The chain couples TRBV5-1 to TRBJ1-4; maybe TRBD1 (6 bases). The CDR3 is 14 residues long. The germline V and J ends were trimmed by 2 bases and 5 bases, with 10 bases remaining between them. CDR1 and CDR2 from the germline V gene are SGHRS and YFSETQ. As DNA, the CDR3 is TGCGCCAGCAGCTTCTCTGGACAGAATGAAAAACTGTTTTTT. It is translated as CASSFSGQNEKLFF.

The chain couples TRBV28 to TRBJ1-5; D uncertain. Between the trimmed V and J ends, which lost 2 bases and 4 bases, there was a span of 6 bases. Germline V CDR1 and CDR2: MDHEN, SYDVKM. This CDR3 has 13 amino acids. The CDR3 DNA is TGTGCCAGCAGTTTAGGTCAGAATCAGCCCCAGCATTTT. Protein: CASSLGQNQPQHF. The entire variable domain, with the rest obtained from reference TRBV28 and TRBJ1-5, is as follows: DVKVTQSSRYLVKRTGEKVFLECVQDMDHENMFWYRQDPGLGLRLIYFSYDVKMKEKGDIPEGYSVSREKKERFSLILESASTNQTSMYLCASSLGQNQPQHFGDGTRLSIL.

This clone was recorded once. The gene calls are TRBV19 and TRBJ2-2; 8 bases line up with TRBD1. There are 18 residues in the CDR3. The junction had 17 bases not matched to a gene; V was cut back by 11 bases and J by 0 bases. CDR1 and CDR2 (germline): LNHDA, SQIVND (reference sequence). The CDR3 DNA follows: TGTGCCTCCAAAGGGGGGACAGGACAAATCGCGAACACCGGGGAGCTGTTTTTT. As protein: CASKGGTGQIANTGELFF.

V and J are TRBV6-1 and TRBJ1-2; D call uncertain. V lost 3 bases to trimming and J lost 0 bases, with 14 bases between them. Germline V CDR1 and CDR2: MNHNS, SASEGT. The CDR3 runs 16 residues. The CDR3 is CASSEEAVGPNYGYTF. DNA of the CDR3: TGTGCCAGCAGTGAGGAGGCGGTGGGCCCTAACTATGGCTACACCTTC.

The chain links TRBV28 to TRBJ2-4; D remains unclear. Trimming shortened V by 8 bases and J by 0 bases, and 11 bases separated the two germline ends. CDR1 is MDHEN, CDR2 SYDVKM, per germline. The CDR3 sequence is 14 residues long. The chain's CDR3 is CASSEPVAKNIQYF. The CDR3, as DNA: TGTGCCAGCTCGGAACCCGTAGCCAAAAACATTCAGTACTTC.

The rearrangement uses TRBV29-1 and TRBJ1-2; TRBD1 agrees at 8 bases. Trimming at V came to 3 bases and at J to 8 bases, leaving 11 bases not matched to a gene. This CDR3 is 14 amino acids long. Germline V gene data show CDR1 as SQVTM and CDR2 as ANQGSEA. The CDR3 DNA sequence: TGCAGCGTTGATTGGCAGGGGGCGTCGGGAGGCTACACCTTC. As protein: CSVDWQGASGGYTF.

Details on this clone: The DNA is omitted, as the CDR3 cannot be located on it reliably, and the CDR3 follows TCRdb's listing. The CDR3 loop is CASSPTWGQGSHF. The J gene is TRBJ1-6, the V gene TRBV4-1; TRBD1, the table's D call, was not compared with the DNA. Counting both end residues, the CDR3 totals 13 amino acids. Germline V lookup: CDR1 MGHRA, CDR2 YSYEKL.

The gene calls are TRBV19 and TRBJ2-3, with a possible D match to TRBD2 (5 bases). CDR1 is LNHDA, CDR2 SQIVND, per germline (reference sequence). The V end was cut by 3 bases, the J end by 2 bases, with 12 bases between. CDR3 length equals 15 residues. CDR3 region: CASSIAAGYTDTQYF. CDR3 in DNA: TGTGCCAGTAGTATCGCGGCGGGTTACACAGATACGCAGTATTTT. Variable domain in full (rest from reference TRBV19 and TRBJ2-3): DGGITQSPKYLFRKEGQNVTLSCEQNLNHDAMYWYRQDPGQGLRLIYYSQIVNDFQKGDIAEGYSVSREKKESFPLTVTSAQKNPTAFYLCASSIAAGYTDTQYFGPGTRLTVL.

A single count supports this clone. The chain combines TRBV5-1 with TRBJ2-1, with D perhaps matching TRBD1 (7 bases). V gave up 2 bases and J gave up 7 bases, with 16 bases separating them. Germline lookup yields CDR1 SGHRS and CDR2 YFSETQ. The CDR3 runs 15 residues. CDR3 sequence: CASSFPAGQLNEQFF. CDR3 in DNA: TGCGCCAGCAGCTTCCCCGCGGGACAGTTGAATGAGCAGTTCTTC.

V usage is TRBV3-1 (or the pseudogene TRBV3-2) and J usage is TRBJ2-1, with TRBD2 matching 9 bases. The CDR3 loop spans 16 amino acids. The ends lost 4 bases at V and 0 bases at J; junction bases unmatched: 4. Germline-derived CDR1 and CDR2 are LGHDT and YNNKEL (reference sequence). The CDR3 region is CASSPRSGGSYNEQFF. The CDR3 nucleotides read TGTGCCAGCAGCCCCCGTAGCGGGGGCTCCTACAATGAGCAGTTCTTC.

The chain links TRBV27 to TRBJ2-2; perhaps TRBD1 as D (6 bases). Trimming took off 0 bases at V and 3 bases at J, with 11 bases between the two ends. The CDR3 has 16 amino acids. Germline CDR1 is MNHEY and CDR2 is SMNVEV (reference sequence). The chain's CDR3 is CASSLSKAGDTGELFF. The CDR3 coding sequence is TGTGCCAGCAGTTTATCGAAGGCAGGGGACACCGGGGAGCTGTTTTTT.

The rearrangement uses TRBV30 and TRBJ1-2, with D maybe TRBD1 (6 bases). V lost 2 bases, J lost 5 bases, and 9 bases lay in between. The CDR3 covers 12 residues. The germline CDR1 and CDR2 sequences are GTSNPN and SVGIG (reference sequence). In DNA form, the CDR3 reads TGTGCCTGGAGTAAGGGGGGGTATGGCTACACCTTC. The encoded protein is CAWSKGGYGYTF.

CDR3 in DNA: TGTGCCAGCAGTGGATTGGACAGAAACGAGCAGTACTTC. It yields the protein CASSGLDRNEQYF. The rearrangement joins TRBV12-3 or TRBV12-4 to TRBJ2-7; D possibly corresponds to TRBD1 (6 bases). The CDR3 covers 13 residues. Trimming pared 5 bases from V and 5 bases from J, leaving 13 bases between.